The 13 T cell receptor beta chains in this list originate from one sample, sequenced in a study of blood T cell repertoires in COVID-19. Sequenced by immunoSEQ multiplex PCR; TCRdb stores in-frame clones only, minus some. In the table there are more than 200,000 clones, about 87% of which are singletons. The specimen sequenced was PBMCs or T cells enriched from blood (not recorded which). These receptors were obtained from a woman aged 50 to 65 who had recovered from COVID-19.

This clone was counted a few times. The chain uses TRBV5-1 and TRBJ2-1; D not resolved. From germline, CDR1 is SGHRS and CDR2 YFSETQ. V gave up 3 bases and J gave up 6 bases, with 7 bases separating them. The CDR3 sequence is 12 residues long. CDR3: CASSWSSNEQFF. Written as DNA, the CDR3 is TGCGCCAGCAGCTGGAGCTCCAATGAGCAGTTCTTC.

This clone is a singleton in its sample. The genes are TRBV2 and TRBJ1-2, with D possibly TRBD1 on 6 matching bases. Germline CDR1 is SNHLY and CDR2 is FYNNEI. The CDR3 is made up of 13 amino acids. The V and J ends lost 5 bases and 4 bases respectively, with 11 bases between them. As DNA, the CDR3 is TGTGCCAGCAGTACAGGGAGAGCCTATGGCTACACCTTC. It yields the protein CASSTGRAYGYTF.

A few counts support this clone. The chain employs TRBV15 and TRBJ1-2; D may be TRBD1 (6 bases). CDR3 length: 15 residues. V shed 1 base and J shed 4 bases, with 13 bases lying between them. Germline V gene data show CDR1 as LNHNV and CDR2 as YYDKDF (reference sequence). DNA of the CDR3: TGTGCCACCAGCAGAGGACAGGAACACATCTATGGCTACACCTTC. It is translated as CATSRGQEHIYGYTF.

This chain links TRBV28 with TRBJ1-2; 10 bases fit TRBD1. The CDR3 runs to 14 residues. Germline V gene data show CDR1 as MDHEN and CDR2 as SYDVKM. V trimming: 6 bases; J trimming: 2 bases; junction bases outside the gene matches: 3. CDR3 region: CASRGQGTNYGYTF. As DNA, the CDR3 is TGTGCCAGCAGGGGACAGGGGACCAACTATGGCTACACCTTC.

The J gene is TRBJ2-2, the V gene TRBV27; D might be TRBD2 (6 bases). Germline V gene sequence: CDR1 MNHEY, CDR2 SMNVEV (reference sequence). Trimming took 6 bases from V and 2 from J, leaving 10 bases between them. The CDR3 extends over 14 amino acids. In DNA, the CDR3 is TGTGCCAGCAGCACCGGGACTAACACCGGGGAGCTGTTTTTT. Amino acids: CASSTGTNTGELFF.

The gene calls are TRBV7-8 and TRBJ2-7; a possible D gene is TRBD2 (6 bases). The germline V gene has CDR1 SGHVS and CDR2 FQNEAQ. CDR3 length equals 15 residues. With 3 bases removed from V and 6 bases from J, the gap between germline ends came to 18 bases. CDR3 in DNA: TGTGCCAGCAGCTTTTCTGGGGGGAGCTTTGCCGAGCAGTACTTC. This translates into CASSFSGGSFAEQYF. The variable domain in full, with the rest retrieved from reference TRBV7-8 and TRBJ2-7, is GAGVSQSPRYKVAKRGQDVALRCDPISGHVSLFWYQQALGQGPEFLTYFQNEAQLDKSGLPSDRFFAERPEGSVSTLKIQRTQQEDSAVYLCASSFSGGSFAEQYFGPGTRLTVT.

This sequence joins TRBV7-9 and TRBJ1-2; 7 bases are a match to TRBD1. The CDR3 totals 16 residues. Germline V gene data show CDR1 as SEHNR and CDR2 as FQNEAQ (reference sequence). V shed 3 bases, J shed 5 bases, and the junction held 12 bases outside the gene matches. The CDR3: CASSFGSDREYYGYTF. CDR3 DNA: TGTGCCAGCAGCTTTGGATCTGACAGGGAGTATTATGGCTACACCTTC.

The chain has TRBV13 and TRBJ1-3, with TRBD1 identical over 7 bases. With 5 bases clipped from V and 0 bases from J, the junction kept 7 bases outside the gene matches. The CDR3 extends over 16 amino acids. Per the germline V gene, CDR1 is PRHDT and CDR2 is FYEKMQ (reference sequence). CDR3 coding DNA: TGTGCCAGCAGCGGGGGACAGCTCAACTCTGGAAACACCATATATTTT. This sequence encodes CASSGGQLNSGNTIYF.

The chain combines TRBV28 with TRBJ1-2; D may be TRBD1 (5 bases). The CDR3 runs to 15 residues. V was shortened by 6 bases and J by 8 bases, with 22 bases between the two germline ends. Germline V lookup: CDR1 MDHEN, CDR2 SYDVKM. CDR3 DNA: TGTGCCAGCAGCTCCAGTGGGGCGGGGCCTGGGGGCTACACCTTC. It yields the protein CASSSSGAGPGGYTF.

This chain joins TRBV24-1 and TRBJ1-1; TRBD1 agrees at 8 bases. CDR1 and CDR2 (germline): KGHDR, SFDVKD. The CDR3 totals 17 residues. V was clipped by 6 bases and J by 1 base; unmatched bases: 12. CDR3 nucleotide sequence: TGTGCCACCAGTCTCCTTGGACAGGGCCCTCAGAACACTGAAGCTTTCTTT. Amino acid sequence: CATSLLGQGPQNTEAFF.

V usage is TRBV4-3 and J usage is TRBJ2-1; a possible D gene is TRBD1 (5 bases). V lost 1 base, J lost 3 bases, and 10 bases lay in between. The CDR3 extends over 15 amino acids. Germline V gene data show CDR1 as LGHNA and CDR2 as YSLEER. CDR3 residues: CASSQGEGDYNEQFF. For the CDR3, the DNA is TGCGCCAGCAGCCAAGGGGAAGGGGACTACAATGAGCAGTTCTTC.

The chain carries TRBV10-3 and TRBJ2-3, with TRBD2 identical over 7 bases. The V and J ends lost 3 bases and 6 bases, in that order; junction bases with no gene match: 6. The CDR3 sequence is 14 residues long. Germline CDR1 is ENHRY and CDR2 is SYGVKD. CDR3 amino acids: CAISELGTTDTQYF. The DNA of the CDR3 is TGTGCCATCAGTGAACTAGGGACTACGGATACGCAGTATTTT.

This chain links TRBV4-3 with TRBJ1-1, with a weak D call TRBD1 (5 bases). Trimming removed 4 bases from V and 5 bases from J, with 17 bases in between. The CDR3 runs 15 residues. Per germline, CDR1 LGHNA and CDR2 YSLEER. CDR3 loop: CASSRNVGVRTEAFF. The CDR3 nucleotides read TGCGCCAGCAGCCGGAACGTAGGGGTCCGGACTGAAGCTTTCTTT.